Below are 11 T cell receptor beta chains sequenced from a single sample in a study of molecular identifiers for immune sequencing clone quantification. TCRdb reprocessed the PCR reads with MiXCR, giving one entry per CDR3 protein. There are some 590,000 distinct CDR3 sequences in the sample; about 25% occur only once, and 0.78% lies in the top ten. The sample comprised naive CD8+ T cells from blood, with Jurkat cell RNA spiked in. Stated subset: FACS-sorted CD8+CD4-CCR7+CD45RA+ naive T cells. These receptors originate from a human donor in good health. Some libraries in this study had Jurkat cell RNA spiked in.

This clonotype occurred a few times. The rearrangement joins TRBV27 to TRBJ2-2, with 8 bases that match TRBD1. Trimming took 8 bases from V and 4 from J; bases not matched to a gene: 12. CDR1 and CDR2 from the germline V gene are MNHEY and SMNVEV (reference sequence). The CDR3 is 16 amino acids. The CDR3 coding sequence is TGTGCCAGCGCTCTCCAGGGGGCTATGGCCACCGGGGAGCTGTTTTTT. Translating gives CASALQGAMATGELFF.

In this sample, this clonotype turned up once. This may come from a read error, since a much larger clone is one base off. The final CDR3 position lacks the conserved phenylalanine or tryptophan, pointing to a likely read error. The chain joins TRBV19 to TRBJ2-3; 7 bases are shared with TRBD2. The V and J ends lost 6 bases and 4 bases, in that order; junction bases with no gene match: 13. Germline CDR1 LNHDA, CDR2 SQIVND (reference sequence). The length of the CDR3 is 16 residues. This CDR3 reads CASRPRAGVIPDTQYL. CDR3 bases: TGTGCCAGTAGACCCCGCGCGGGGGTGATCCCAGATACGCAGTATTTG.

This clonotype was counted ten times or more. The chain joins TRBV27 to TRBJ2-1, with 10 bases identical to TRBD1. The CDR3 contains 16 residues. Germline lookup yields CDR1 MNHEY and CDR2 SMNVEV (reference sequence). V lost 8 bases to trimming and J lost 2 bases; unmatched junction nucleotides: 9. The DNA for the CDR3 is TGTGCCAGCGCATACCTTGGACAGGGGGCCTACAATGAGCAGTTCTTC. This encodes CASAYLGQGAYNEQFF.

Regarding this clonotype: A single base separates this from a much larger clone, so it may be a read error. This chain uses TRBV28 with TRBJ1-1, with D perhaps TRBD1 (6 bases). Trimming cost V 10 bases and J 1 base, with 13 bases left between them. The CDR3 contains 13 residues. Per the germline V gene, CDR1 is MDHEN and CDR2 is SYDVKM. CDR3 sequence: CATFDRTNTEAFF. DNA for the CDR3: TGTGCCACTTTCGACAGGACGAACACTGAAGCTTTCTTT.

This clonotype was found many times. The CDR3 DNA is TGTGCCAGCAGCCAAGGGACGCAGCCCCAGCATTTT. Protein sequence: CASSQGTQPQHF. J is TRBJ1-5 and V is TRBV27, with D perhaps matching TRBD1 (5 bases). V dropped 6 bases and J dropped 7 bases, with 10 bases sitting between them. CDR3 length: 12 amino acids. Germline assignment: CDR1 MNHEY and CDR2 SMNVEV (reference sequence).

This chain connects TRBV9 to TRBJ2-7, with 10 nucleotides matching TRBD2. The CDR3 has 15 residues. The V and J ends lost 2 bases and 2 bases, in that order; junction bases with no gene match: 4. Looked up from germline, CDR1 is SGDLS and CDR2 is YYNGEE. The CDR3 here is CASSVSTSGTYEQYF. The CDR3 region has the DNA TGTGCCAGCAGCGTTAGTACTAGCGGGACCTACGAGCAGTACTTC.

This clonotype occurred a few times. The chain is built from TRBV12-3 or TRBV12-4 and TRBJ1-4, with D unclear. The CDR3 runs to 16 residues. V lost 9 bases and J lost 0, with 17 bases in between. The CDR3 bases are TGTGCCAGGGGGTTATTCTGGCCCGCAACTAATGAAAAACTGTTTTTT. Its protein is CARGLFWPATNEKLFF.

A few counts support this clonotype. CDR3 sequence reads: CASSRYKGTSTDTQYF. As DNA, the CDR3 is TGTGCCAGCAGTCGATACAAAGGGACTAGCACAGATACGCAGTATTTT. The genes are TRBV12-3 or TRBV12-4 and TRBJ2-3, with a weak D call TRBD2 (6 bases). V was cut by 5 bases and J by 0 bases, with 15 bases left in between. The CDR3 spans 16 residues.

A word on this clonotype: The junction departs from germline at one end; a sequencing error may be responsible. CDR3 residues: CASSQGDLVSYERYF. The CDR3 coding sequence is TGTGCCAGCAGCCAAGGGGACTTGGTCTCCTACGAGCGGTACTTC. The chain uses TRBV9 and TRBJ2-7; D perhaps matches TRBD2 (6 bases). CDR1 SGDLS and CDR2 YYNGEE come from the germline V gene. The CDR3 is made up of 15 amino acids.

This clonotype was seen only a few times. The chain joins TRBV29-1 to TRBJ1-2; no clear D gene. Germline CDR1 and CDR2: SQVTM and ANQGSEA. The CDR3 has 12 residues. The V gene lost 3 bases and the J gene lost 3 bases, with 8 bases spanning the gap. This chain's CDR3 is CSVDMGYYGYTF. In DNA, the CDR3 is TGCAGCGTTGATATGGGGTACTATGGCTACACCTTC.

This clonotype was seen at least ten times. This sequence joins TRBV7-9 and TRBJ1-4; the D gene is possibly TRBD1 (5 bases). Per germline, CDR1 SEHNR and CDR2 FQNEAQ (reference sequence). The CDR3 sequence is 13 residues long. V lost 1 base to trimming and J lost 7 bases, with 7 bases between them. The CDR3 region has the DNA TGTGCCAGCAGCTTAGTTGACAGTGAAAAACTGTTTTTT. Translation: CASSLVDSEKLFF.